The source of this T cell receptor (beta chain) is a study of shared clonotypes between healthy human individuals. Study-level findings and limits: The generation probabilities recorded for non-shared clonotypes fell below those of clonotypes shared by all four donors. The authors expected sequencing depth to affect clonotype sharing among donors.

This clone is a singleton in its sample. The antigen is undetermined. Generated by immunoSEQ multiplex PCR, the TCRdb table keeps only in-frame clones and is missing some. The data show 2 million to 2.5 million clones, about 90% seen once. Germline-derived CDR1 and CDR2 are SGHRS and YFSETQ. V lost 2 bases, J lost 0 bases, and 6 bases lay in between. The CDR3 covers 14 residues. This TCR derives from a man aged 18 to 35 in good health. Some clones in this sample may be carry-over from other donors' samples. The sequencing sample was made of naive CD4+ T cells from PBMCs. The sample's subset: CD45RA+ positively selected. V usage is TRBV5-1 and J usage is TRBJ1-3, with no clear D. CDR3 amino acids: CASSFQSSGNTIYF. DNA of the CDR3: TGCGCCAGCAGCTTCCAGAGCTCTGGAAACACCATATATTTT.